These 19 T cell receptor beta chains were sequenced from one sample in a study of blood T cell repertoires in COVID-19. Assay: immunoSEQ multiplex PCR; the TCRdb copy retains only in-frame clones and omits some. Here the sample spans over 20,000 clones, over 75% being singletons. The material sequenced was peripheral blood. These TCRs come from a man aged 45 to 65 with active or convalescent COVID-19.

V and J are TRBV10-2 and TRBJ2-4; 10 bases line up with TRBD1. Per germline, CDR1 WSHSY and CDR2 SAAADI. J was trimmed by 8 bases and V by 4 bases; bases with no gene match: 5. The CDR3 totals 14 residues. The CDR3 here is CASSAADRGDIQYF. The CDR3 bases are TGCGCCAGCAGTGCTGCGGACAGGGGGGACATTCAGTACTTC.

CDR3 loop: CASSLDGRGPFF. Here the CDR3 DNA reads TGTGCCAGCAGCTTAGACGGAAGGGGGCCGTTTTTT. This sequence joins TRBV7-9 and TRBJ1-4; 7 bases line up with TRBD1. Germline values: CDR1 SEHNR, CDR2 FQNEAQ (reference sequence). After removal of 1 base from V and 16 bases from J, the junction contained 6 bases not matched to a gene. This CDR3 is 12 amino acids long.

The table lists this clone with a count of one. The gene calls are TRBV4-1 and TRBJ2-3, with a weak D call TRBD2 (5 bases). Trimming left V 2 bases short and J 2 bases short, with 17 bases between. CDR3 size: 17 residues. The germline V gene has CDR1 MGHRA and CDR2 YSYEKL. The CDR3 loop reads CASSQPLRGWDTDTQYF. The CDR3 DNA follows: TGCGCCAGCAGCCAACCCTTGCGAGGGTGGGACACAGATACGCAGTATTTT.

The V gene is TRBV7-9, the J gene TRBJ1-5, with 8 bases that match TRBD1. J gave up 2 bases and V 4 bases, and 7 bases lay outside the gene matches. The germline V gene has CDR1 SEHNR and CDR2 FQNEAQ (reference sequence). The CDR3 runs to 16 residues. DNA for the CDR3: TGTGCCAGCAGCTATACAGGGGGAGACGGCAATCAGCCCCAGCATTTT. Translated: CASSYTGGDGNQPQHF.

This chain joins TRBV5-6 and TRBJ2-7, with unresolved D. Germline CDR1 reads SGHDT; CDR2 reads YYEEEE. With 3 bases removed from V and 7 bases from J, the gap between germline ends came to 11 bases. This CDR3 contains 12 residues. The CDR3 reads CASSSSDWEQYF. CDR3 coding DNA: TGTGCCAGCAGCTCCTCAGATTGGGAGCAGTACTTC.

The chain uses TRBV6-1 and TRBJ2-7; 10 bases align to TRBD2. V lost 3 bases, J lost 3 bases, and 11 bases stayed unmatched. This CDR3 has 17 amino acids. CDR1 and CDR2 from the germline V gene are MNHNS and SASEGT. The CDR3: CASSEAGSGGGSYEQYF. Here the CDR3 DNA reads TGTGCCAGCAGTGAGGCGGGGAGCGGGGGGGGTAGCTACGAGCAGTACTTC.

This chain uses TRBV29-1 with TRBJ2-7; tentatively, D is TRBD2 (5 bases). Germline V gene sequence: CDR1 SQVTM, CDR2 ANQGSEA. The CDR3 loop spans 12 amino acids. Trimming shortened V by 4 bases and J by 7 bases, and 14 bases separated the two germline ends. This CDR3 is CSVVGGLGEQYF. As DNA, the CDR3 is TGCAGCGTTGTAGGAGGTTTGGGAGAGCAGTACTTC.

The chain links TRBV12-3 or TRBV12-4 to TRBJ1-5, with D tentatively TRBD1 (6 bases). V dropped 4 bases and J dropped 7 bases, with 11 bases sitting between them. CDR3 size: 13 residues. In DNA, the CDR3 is TGTGCCAGCAGTTATCAGGGGAAACAGCCCCAGCATTTT. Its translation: CASSYQGKQPQHF.

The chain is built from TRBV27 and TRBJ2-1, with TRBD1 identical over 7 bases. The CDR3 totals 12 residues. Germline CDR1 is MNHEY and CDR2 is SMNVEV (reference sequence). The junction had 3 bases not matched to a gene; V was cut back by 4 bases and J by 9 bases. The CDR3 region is CASSSQGFEQFF. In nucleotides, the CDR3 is TGTGCCAGCAGTTCACAGGGGTTTGAGCAGTTCTTC.

CDR3: CASSPILLVNTEAFF. CDR3 DNA sequence: TGTGCCAGCAGTCCTATACTATTAGTGAACACTGAAGCTTTCTTT. This rearrangement joins TRBV6-6 to TRBJ1-1; D gene ambiguous. V was clipped by 5 bases and J by 0 bases, with 13 bases between them. Germline V lookup: CDR1 MNHNY, CDR2 SVGAGI (reference sequence). The CDR3 spans 15 residues.

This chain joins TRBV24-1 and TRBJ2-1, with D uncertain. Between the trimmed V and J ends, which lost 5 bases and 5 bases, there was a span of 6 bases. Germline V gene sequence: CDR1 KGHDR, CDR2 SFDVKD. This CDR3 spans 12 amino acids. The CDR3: CATSVRNNEQFF. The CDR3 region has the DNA TGTGCCACCAGTGTCAGGAACAATGAGCAGTTCTTC.

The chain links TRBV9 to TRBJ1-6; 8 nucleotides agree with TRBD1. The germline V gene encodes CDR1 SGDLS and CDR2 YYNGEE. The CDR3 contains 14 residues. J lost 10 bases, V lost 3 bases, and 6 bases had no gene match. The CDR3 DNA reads TGTGCCAGCAGCGCCGGACAGGGCCCCTCACCCCTCCACTTT. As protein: CASSAGQGPSPLHF. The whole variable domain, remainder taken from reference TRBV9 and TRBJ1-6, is DSGVTQTPKHLITATGQRVTLRCSPRSGDLSVYWYQQSLDQGLQFLIQYYNGEERAKGNILERFSAQQFPDLHSELNLSSLELGDSALYFCASSAGQGPSPLHFGNGTRLTVT.

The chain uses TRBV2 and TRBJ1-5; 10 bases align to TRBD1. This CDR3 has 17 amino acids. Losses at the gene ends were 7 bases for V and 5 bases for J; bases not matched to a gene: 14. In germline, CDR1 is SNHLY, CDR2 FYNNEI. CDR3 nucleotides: TGTGCCAGCAAGGGAAATTTAGGACAGGGGGGGGATCAGCCCCAGCATTTT. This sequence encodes CASKGNLGQGGDQPQHF.

The CDR3 loop is CASSYPGQGDTEAFF. The CDR3 nucleotides are TGTGCCAGCAGTTACCCGGGACAGGGGGACACTGAAGCTTTCTTT. The chain uses TRBV6-2 or TRBV6-3 and TRBJ1-1; 11 bases fit TRBD1. CDR1 and CDR2 from the germline V gene are MNHEY and SVGEGT. Germline trimming cut 2 bases from V and 3 bases from J; bases unmatched to any gene: 2. The length of the CDR3 is 15 residues.

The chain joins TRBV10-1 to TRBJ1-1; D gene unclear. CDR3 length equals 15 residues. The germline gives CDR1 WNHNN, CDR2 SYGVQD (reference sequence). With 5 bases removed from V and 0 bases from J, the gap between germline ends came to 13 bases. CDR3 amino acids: CASSSVPMMNTEAFF. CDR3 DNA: TGCGCCAGCAGTTCCGTCCCTATGATGAACACTGAAGCTTTCTTT.

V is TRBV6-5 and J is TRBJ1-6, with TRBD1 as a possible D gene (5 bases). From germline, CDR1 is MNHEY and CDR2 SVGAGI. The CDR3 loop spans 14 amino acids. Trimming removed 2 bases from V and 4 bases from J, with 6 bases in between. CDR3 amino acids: CASSYRQYNSPLHF. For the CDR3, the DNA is TGTGCCAGCAGTTACAGACAGTATAATTCACCCCTCCACTTT.

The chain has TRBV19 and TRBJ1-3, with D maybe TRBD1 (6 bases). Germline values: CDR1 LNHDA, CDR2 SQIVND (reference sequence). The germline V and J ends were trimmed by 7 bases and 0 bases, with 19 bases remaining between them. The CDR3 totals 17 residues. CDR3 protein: CASTEPYRASSGNTIYF. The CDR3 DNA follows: TGTGCCAGTACCGAACCTTACAGGGCCTCCTCTGGAAACACCATATATTTT.

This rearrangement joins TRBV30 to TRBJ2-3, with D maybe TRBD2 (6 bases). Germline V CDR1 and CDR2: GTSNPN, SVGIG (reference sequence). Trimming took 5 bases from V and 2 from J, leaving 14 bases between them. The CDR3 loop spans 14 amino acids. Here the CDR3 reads CAWGDFWDTDTQYF. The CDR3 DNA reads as TGTGCCTGGGGGGACTTCTGGGACACAGATACGCAGTATTTT.

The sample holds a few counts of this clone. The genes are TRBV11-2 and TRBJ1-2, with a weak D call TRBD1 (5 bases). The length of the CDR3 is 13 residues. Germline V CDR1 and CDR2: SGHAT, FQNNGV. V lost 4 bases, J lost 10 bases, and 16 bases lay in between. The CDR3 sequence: CASSSGMTGVYTF. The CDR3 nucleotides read TGTGCCAGCAGCTCCGGAATGACGGGGGTCTACACCTTC.